Listed below are T cell receptor beta chains from one sample, sequenced in a study of shared clonotypes between healthy human individuals. The protocol was immunoSEQ multiplex PCR, while the TCRdb copy is restricted to in-frame clones and leaves out a portion. The sample consists of 2 million to 2.5 million clones, 85% to 95% of them appearing once. Sequenced input: naive CD4+ T cells from PBMCs. The source of these receptors is a man younger than 35 in good health. Some clones in this sample may be carry-over from other donors' samples. CDR3s include the opening cysteine and the closing phenylalanine or tryptophan. The D gene is left open where the match is weak. Only part of the rows carry a size: once, few, many, or a class if the clone is expanded.

.,TRBV10-1,.,TRBJ2-5,TGCGCCAGCAAACGGACAGTCCAAGAGACCCAGTACTTC,CASKRTVQETQYF
.,TRBV4-1,TRBD2,TRBJ2-1,TGCGCCAGCAGCCAAGGTAGCGGGAGTAGGAATGAGCAGTTCTTC,CASSQGSGSRNEQFF
.,TRBV21-1,.,TRBJ2-7,TGTGCCAGCAGCAAAGGGACATTCAGAGCTGGCTCCTACGAGCAGTACTTC,CASSKGTFRAGSYEQYF
.,TRBV7-8,.,TRBJ2-7,TGTGCCAGCAGCTTAGTCACGGGGTACTCCTACGAGCAGTACTTC,CASSLVTGYSYEQYF
.,TRBV30,.,TRBJ2-3,TGTGCCTGGAGTGACGGGGAGGCTAGCACAGATACGCAGTATTTT,CAWSDGEASTDTQYF
.,TRBV7-2,TRBD2,TRBJ2-1,TGTGCCAGCAGCAAAGCGGGAGGTAGCTATGAGCAGTTCTTC,CASSKAGGSYEQFF
.,TRBV28,TRBD1,TRBJ1-4,TGTGCCAGCAGTTCCCCGACAGGGGGCTATGAAAAACTGTTTTTT,CASSSPTGGYEKLFF
.,TRBV7-2,TRBD1,TRBJ1-1,TGTGCCAGCAGCTTAGAACAGGGGGCTTTGAACACTGAAGCTTTCTTT,CASSLEQGALNTEAFF
.,TRBV29-1,.,TRBJ2-1,TGCAGCGGGGACCCCGGGGATGAGCAGTTCTTC,CSGDPGDEQFF
.,TRBV27,TRBD2,TRBJ2-7,TGTGCCAGCAGTTTCGGGAGGGACTCCTACGAGCAGTACTTC,CASSFGRDSYEQYF
.,TRBV6-1,.,TRBJ1-3,TGTGCCAGCAGTGAAGCCCACAGTTTAAACACCATATATTTT,CASSEAHSLNTIYF
.,TRBV30,TRBD1,TRBJ1-4,TGTGCCTGGAGTGCCCCGGGACAGGGTTTATTCCTACTAATTTTT,CAWSAPGQGLFLLIF
.,TRBV4-2,TRBD1,TRBJ1-4,TGTGCCAGCAGCCAATACAGGGGGAGAAATGAAAAACTGTTTTTT,CASSQYRGRNEKLFF
.,TRBV7-9,.,TRBJ2-7,TGTGCCAGCGCGCTACGGGCACAGAGCTCCTACGAGCAGTACTTC,CASALRAQSSYEQYF
.,TRBV7-8,.,TRBJ2-1,TGTGCCAGCAGCTTACTAAGCGGGCGCTCCTACAATGAGCAGTTCTTC,CASSLLSGRSYNEQFF
.,TRBV5-1,.,TRBJ2-3,TGCGCCAGCAGCTTGGATGGGGCCACGCAGTATTTT,CASSLDGATQYF
.,TRBV28,TRBD2,TRBJ2-3,TGTGCCAGCAGTTTACTATCCGGCGGGAGTTCAGATACGCAGTATTTT,CASSLLSGGSSDTQYF
few,TRBV28,.,TRBJ1-1,TGTGCCAGCAATAAGGTGAACACTGAAGCTTTCTTT,CASNKVNTEAFF
.,TRBV2,.,TRBJ1-4,TGTGCCAGCAGACGGTCTCCCAGGGGCGAAAAACTGTTTTTT,CASRRSPRGEKLFF
.,TRBV7-9,.,TRBJ1-2,TGTGCCAGCAGCCCCTATGGGGACAACGGGTATGGCTACACCTTC,CASSPYGDNGYGYTF
.,TRBV28,TRBD1,TRBJ1-4,TGTGCCAGCAGGCCAGGGGGAGAGAATGAAAAACTGTTTTTT,CASRPGGENEKLFF
.,TRBV7-3,.,TRBJ2-5,TGTGCCAGCAGCGGGGGAGTGCAAGAGACCCAGTACTTC,CASSGGVQETQYF
.,TRBV10-3,.,TRBJ1-3,TGTGCCATCAGCACGAACAGGGCTGGAAACACCATATATTTT,CAISTNRAGNTIYF
.,TRBV9,.,TRBJ1-2,TGTGCCAGCAGCTCGTTGAGGGATGATGGCTACACCTTC,CASSSLRDDGYTF
.,TRBV2,.,TRBJ2-7,TGTGCCAGCAGCCTGCCAACCGAGAAGAAAAGGGTTTACTTC,CASSLPTEKKRVYF
.,TRBV5-1,TRBD1,TRBJ1-4,TGCGCCAGCAGCTTGGCCGGCCTTCGGAGGCGACAGGGGCGAGACAATGAAAAACTGTTTTTT,CASSLAGLRRRQGRDNEKLFF
.,TRBV7-2,TRBD2,TRBJ2-5,TGTGCCAGCAGTCAAGCGGGAGGATGGGAGACCCAGTACTTC,CASSQAGGWETQYF